This T cell receptor (beta chain) was captured by sequencing in a study of blood T cell repertoires in COVID-19. Study in general: Samples came from the United States, Italy and Spain, spanning acute and convalescent COVID-19.

Participant reports of clinical history set cohort assignment. Recovery among Cohort 3 donors was established by two negative PCRs, clearance, or symptom resolution. Germline CDR1 and CDR2: MDHEN and SYDVKM. This CDR3 is 12 amino acids long. Trimming cost V 8 bases and J 7 bases; bases outside gene matches: 6. The repertoire was sequenced with immunoSEQ multiplex PCR; TCRdb's copy has only in-frame clones and lacks some. This table has some 320,000 clones, 70% to 90% appearing once. This chain uses TRBV28 with TRBJ1-2, with TRBD1 matching over 8 bases. Sequencing was carried out using PBMCs or T cells enriched from blood (not recorded which). The receptor's source is a woman between 25 and 40 years old who had recovered from COVID-19. The CDR3 nucleotides are TGTGCCAGCTTCTCCAGGGGGCCTGGCTACACCTTC. Residues: CASFSRGPGYTF.